This TCR beta chain was recovered during a study of molecular identifiers for immune sequencing clone quantification. MiXCR, run by TCRdb on the PCR reads, gives a single entry per CDR3 protein. The repertoire holds about half a million distinct CDR3 sequences, with over 20% as singletons. Whole-study results and caveats: Clones carrying above 20 RNA copies accounted for over 99% of effector molecules, under 1% in naive cells. Investigators reportedly could detect spiked Jurkat TCR RNA from one cell among 950,000 or so naive cells.

Points on this clonotype: Its cognate antigen is unknown. Since a much larger clone is just one base distant, this may be a read error.

Naive CD8 T cells were FACS-sorted by CD8+CD4-CCR7+CD45RA+ markers. The CDR3 has 16 amino acids. The germline V gene has CDR1 MDHEN and CDR2 SYDVKM. This receptor was obtained from a human donor in good health. Some libraries in this study had Jurkat cell RNA spiked in. The chain is built from TRBV28 and TRBJ1-4, with D uncertain. Sequencing input: naive CD8+ T cells from blood, with Jurkat cell RNA spiked in. Indicated subset: FACS-sorted CD8+CD4-CCR7+CD45RA+ naive T cells. CDR3 DNA sequence: TGTGCCAGCAGTTTAGCCCTAGATGGAACTGATGAAAAACTGTTTTTT. This encodes CASSLALDGTDEKLFF.